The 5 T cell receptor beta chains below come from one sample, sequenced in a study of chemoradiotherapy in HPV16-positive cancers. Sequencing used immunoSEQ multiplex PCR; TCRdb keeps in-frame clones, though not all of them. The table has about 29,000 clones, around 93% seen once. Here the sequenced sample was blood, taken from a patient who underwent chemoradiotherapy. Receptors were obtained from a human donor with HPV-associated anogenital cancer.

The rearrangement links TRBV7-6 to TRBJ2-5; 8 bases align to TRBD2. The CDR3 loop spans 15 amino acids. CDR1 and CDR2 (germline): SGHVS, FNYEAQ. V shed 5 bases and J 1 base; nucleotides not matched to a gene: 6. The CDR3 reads CASSRRGGVQETQYF. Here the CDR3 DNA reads TGTGCCAGCAGCCGCCGGGGGGGGGTCCAAGAGACCCAGTACTTC.

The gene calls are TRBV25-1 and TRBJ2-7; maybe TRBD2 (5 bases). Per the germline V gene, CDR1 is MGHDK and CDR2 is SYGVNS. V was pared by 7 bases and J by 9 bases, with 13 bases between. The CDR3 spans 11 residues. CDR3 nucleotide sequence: TGTGCCAGCACCGGATGGGCGGGGCAGTACTTC. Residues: CASTGWAGQYF.

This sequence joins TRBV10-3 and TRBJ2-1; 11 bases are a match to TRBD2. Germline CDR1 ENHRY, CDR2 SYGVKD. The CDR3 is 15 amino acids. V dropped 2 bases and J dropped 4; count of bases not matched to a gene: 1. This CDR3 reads CAISEGLAGYNEQFF. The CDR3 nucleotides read TGTGCCATCAGTGAGGGACTAGCGGGTTACAATGAGCAGTTCTTC.

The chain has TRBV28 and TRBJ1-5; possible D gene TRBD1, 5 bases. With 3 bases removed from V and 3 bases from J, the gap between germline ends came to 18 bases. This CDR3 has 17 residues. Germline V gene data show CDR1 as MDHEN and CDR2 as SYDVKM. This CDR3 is CASSFGRDRASNQPQHF. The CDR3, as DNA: TGTGCCAGCAGTTTCGGAAGAGACAGAGCCTCCAATCAGCCCCAGCATTTT.

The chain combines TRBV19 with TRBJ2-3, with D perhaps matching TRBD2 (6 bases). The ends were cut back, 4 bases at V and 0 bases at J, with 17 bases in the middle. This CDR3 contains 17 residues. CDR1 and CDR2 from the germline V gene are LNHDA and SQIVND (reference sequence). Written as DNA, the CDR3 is TGTGCCAGTAGTACTAGACATCGGACTACCAGCACAGATACGCAGTATTTT. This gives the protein CASSTRHRTTSTDTQYF.